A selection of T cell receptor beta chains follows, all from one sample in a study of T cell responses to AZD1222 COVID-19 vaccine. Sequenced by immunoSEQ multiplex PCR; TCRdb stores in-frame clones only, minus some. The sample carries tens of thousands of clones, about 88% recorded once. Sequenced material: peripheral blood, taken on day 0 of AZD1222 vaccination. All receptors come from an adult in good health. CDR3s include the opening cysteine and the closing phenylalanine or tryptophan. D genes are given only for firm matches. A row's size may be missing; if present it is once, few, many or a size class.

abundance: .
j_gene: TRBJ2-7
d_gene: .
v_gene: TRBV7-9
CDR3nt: TGTGCCAGCAGTTCCCCCCTTGGGGGGGCCTCCTACGAGCAGTACTTC
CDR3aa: CASSSPLGGASYEQYF

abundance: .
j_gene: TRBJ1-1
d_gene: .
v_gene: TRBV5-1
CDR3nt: TGCGCCAGCAGCTTGTTAGGAGGTGCGAACACTGAAGCTTTCTTT
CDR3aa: CASSLLGGANTEAFF

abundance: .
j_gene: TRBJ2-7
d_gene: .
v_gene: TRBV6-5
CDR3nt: TGTGCCAGCAGTTATTATCCCCGGACAGAGATCTACGAGCAGTACTTC
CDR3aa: CASSYYPRTEIYEQYF

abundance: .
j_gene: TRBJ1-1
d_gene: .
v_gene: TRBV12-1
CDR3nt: TGTGCCAGCAGCTTTTTCGCTATCAGGGGCCTCCGAAACACTGAAGCTTTCTTT
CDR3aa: CASSFFAIRGLRNTEAFF

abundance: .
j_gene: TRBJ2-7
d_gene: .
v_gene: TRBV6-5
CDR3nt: TGTGCCAGCCAGGGGGGCAGGGCCAACTCCTACGAGCAGTACTTC
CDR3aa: CASQGGRANSYEQYF

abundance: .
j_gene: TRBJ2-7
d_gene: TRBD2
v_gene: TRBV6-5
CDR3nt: TGTGCCAGCAGTTACACCCCGGGAGGCGAGCAGTACTTC
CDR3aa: CASSYTPGGEQYF

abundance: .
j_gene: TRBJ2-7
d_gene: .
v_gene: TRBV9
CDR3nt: TGTGCCAGCAGCGGGGGGGTCCCCTACGAGCAGTACTTC
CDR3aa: CASSGGVPYEQYF

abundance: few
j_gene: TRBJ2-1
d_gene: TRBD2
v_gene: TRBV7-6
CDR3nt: TGTGCCAGCAGCTCAGAGAACGGGGGGAGCTCCTACAATGAGCAGTTCTTC
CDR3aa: CASSSENGGSSYNEQFF

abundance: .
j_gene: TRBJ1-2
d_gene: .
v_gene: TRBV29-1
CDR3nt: TGCAGCGTTGAAGGCCTTACTGTTGGCTACACCTTC
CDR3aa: CSVEGLTVGYTF

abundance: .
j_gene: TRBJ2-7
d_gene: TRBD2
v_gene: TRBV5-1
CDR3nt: TGCGCCAGCAGCCCCCAATCTAGCGGGGGAGGGTACGAGCAGTACTTC
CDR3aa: CASSPQSSGGGYEQYF

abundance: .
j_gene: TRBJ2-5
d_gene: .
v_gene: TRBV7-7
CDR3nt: TGTGCTAGCAGCTTAGGGGGGCGGACCCAAGAGACCCAGTACTTC
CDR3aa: CASSLGGRTQETQYF

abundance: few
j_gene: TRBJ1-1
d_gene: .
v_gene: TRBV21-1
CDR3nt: TGTGCCAGCAGCCCGGGCCGACAAACCGGGACTGAAGCTTTCTTT
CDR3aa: CASSPGRQTGTEAFF

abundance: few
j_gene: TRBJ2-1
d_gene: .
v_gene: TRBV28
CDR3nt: TGTGCCAGCAGCCGAGAGGGGTCCTACAATGAGCAGTTCTTC
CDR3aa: CASSREGSYNEQFF

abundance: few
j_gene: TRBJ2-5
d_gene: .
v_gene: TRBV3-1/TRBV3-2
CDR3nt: TGTGCCAGCAGCCAGGGACGCGGTGGAAAAGAGACCCAGTACTTC
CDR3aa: CASSQGRGGKETQYF

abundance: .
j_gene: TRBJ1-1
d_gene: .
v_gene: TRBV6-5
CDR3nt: TGTGCCAGCGGTTCCCTATACACTGAAGCTTTCTTT
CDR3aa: CASGSLYTEAFF

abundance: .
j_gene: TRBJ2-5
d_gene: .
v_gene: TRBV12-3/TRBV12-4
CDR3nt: TGTGCCAGCAGCCGCGACCTGACGACCCAGTACTTC
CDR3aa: CASSRDLTTQYF

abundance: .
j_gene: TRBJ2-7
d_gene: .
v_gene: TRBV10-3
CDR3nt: TGTGCCATCAGTGAGTCGATAGGCCTTGAGTACGAGCAGTACTTC
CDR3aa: CAISESIGLEYEQYF

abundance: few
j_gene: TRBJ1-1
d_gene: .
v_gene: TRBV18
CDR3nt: TGTGCCAGCTCACCACGAACGGAGAACACTGAAGCTTTCTTT
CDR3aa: CASSPRTENTEAFF

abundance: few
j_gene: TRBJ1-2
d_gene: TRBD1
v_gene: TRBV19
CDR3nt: TGTGCCAGTAGTATTGGGACAGGGGGATTTAACTATGGCTACACCTTC
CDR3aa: CASSIGTGGFNYGYTF

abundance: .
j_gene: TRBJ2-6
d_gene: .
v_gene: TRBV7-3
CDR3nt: TGTGCCAGCAGCTTAAGGGCAGGGGCTGGGGCCAACGTCCTGACTTTC
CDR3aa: CASSLRAGAGANVLTF

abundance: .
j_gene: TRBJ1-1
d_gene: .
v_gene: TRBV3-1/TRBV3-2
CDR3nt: TGTGCCAGCAGCCAAGACACCGGGGTGGAAGCTTTCTTT
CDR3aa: CASSQDTGVEAFF

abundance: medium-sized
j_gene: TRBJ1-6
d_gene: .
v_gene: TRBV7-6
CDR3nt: TGTGCCAGCAGCCCCTTGGGGGATTCACCCCTCCACTTT
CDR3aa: CASSPLGDSPLHF

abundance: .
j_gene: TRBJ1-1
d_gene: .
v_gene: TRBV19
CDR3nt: TGTGCCAGTCATTTTTCCGGGTATAACACTGAAGCTTTCTTT
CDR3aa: CASHFSGYNTEAFF

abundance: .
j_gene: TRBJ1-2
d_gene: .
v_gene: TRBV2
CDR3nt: TGTGCCAGCAGTGCGCTGGGGAACTATGGCTACACCTTC
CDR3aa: CASSALGNYGYTF

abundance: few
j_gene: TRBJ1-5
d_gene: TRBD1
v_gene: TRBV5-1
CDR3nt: TGCGCCAGCAGCGAACAGGGGGCGAGGGGTCAGCCCCAGCATTTT
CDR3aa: CASSEQGARGQPQHF

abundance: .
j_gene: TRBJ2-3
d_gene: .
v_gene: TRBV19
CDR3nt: TGTGCCAGTAACGGCGGGGCGGGAGATACGCAGTATTTT
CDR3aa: CASNGGAGDTQYF

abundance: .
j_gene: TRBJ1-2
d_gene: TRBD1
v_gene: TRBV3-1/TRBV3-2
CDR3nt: TGTGCCAGCAGCCCTCGACAGGGGGCGCTTGGCTACACCTTC
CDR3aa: CASSPRQGALGYTF

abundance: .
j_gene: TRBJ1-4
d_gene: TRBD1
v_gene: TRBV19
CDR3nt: TGTGCCAGTAGTCACAGGGGAAGGCTTGAAAAACTGTTTTTT
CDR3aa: CASSHRGRLEKLFF

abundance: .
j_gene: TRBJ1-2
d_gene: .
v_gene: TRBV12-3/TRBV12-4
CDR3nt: TGTGCCAGCAGCCCAGGCGGGGACGGCTACACCTTC
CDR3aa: CASSPGGDGYTF

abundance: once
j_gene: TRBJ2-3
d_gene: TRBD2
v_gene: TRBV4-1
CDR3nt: TGCGCCAGCAGCCAAGTACTACTAGCGGCGAGCACAGATACGCAGTATTTT
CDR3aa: CASSQVLLAASTDTQYF

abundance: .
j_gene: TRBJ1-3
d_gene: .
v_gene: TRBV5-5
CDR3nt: TGTGCCAGCAGCCAAACAGGGAACGGCCTATGGGCGGGAAACACCATATATTTT
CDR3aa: CASSQTGNGLWAGNTIYF

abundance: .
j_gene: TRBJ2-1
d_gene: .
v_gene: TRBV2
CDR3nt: TGTGCCAGCAGTACACGGGACCCCCCGGGGTTCTTC
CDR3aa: CASSTRDPPGFF

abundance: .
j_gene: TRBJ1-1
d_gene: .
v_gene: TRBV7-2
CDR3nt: TGTGCCAGCAGCGTAACAGCCGGGACGATGAACACTGAAGCTTTCTTT
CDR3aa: CASSVTAGTMNTEAFF

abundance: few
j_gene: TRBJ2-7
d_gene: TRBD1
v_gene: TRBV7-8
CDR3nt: TGTGCCAGCAGCTTCTCCGGGACAGCCTACGAGCAGTACTTC
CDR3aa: CASSFSGTAYEQYF

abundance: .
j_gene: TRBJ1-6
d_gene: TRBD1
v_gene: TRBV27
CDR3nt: TGTGCCAGCAGTCACAGGGGGTTGGCTAATTCACCCCTCCACTTT
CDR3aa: CASSHRGLANSPLHF

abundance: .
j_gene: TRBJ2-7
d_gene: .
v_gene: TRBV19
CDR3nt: TGTGCCAGTAGGCCTAGGGGTTTCTACGAGCAGTACTTC
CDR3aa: CASRPRGFYEQYF

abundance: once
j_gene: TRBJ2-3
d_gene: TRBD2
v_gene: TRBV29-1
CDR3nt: TGCAGCGCCGCGGGACTAGCGGGGCCTATGGATACGCAGTATTTT
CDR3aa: CSAAGLAGPMDTQYF

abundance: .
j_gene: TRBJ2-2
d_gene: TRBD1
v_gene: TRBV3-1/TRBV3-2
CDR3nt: TGTGCCAGCAGCTACAGGGGGGCGAACACCGGGGAGCTGTTTTTT
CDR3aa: CASSYRGANTGELFF

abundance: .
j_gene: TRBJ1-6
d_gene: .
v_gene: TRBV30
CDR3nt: TGTGCCTGGAGTACCGGACAGTGGAATTCACCCCTCCACTTT
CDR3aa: CAWSTGQWNSPLHF

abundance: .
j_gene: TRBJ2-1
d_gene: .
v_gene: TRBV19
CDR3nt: TGTGCCAGCAGACCTCGGACACCCGACAATGAGCAGTTCTTC
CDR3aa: CASRPRTPDNEQFF

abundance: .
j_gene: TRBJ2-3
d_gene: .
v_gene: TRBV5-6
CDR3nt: TGTGCCAGCAGCTCTCCGGGGCTCCGAGATACGCAGTATTTT
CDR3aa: CASSSPGLRDTQYF

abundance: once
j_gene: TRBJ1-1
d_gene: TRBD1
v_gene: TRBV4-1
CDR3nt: TGCGCCAGCAGCCCCAAGGAGGGACAGTATACCATGAACACTGAAGCTTTCTTT
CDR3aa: CASSPKEGQYTMNTEAFF

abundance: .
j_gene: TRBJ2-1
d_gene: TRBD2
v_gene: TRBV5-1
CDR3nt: TGCGCCAGCAGCTTGTTCGCTAGCGGGGAGAATGAGCAGTTCTTC
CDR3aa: CASSLFASGENEQFF

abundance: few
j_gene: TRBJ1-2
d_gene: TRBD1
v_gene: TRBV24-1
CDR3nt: TGTGCCACCAGTGATAAAACAGGGGTTCACTATGGCTACACCTTC
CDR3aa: CATSDKTGVHYGYTF

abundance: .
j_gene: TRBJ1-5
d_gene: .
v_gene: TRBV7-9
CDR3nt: TGTGCCAGCAGCCCGGGACGGAGCTCTCTCAATCAGCCCCAGCATTTT
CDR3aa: CASSPGRSSLNQPQHF

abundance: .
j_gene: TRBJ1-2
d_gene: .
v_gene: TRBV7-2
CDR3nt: TGTGCCAGCAGCTCATACCTCGGACGGGACAACTATGGCTACACCTTC
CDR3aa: CASSSYLGRDNYGYTF